This T cell receptor beta chain was sequenced for a study of T cells in Graves' hyperthyroidism and ophthalmopathy. CDR3 size: 15 residues. Between the trimmed V and J ends, which lost 4 bases and 0 bases, there was a span of 10 bases. This clonotype was detected a few times. Amplified regions were TCR beta CDR3 sequences from RNA transcripts. RT-PCR in the first round (using the HTBI primer set) targeted the TCR CDR3. Using its own MiXCR run on the multiplex PCR reads, TCRdb lists one record per CDR3 protein. The sample has approximately 480,000 distinct CDR3 sequences; about 20% are singletons. The sample comprised blood. The rearrangement joins TRBV12-3 or TRBV12-4 to TRBJ1-3, with a weak D call TRBD1 (5 bases). This clonotype was obtained from a young man with Graves' hyperthyroidism. The chain's CDR3 is CASSSMGTSGNTIYF. The CDR3 region has the DNA TGTGCCAGCAGTTCGATGGGGACCTCTGGAAACACCATATATTTT.